This T cell receptor beta chain stems from a study of CD8 T cells in Susac syndrome. A quantity of about 0.45 to 1 ug RNA underwent reverse transcription using random hexamers. TCRdb called the immunoSEQ multiplex PCR reads again in MiXCR, with one record for every CDR3 protein. The sample yields about 160,000 distinct CDR3 sequences, roughly 95% seen once. This CDR3 spans 15 amino acids. CDR1 and CDR2 from the germline V gene are GTSNPN and SVGIG (reference sequence). The germline V and J ends were trimmed by 3 bases and 4 bases, with 15 bases remaining between them. This chain links TRBV30 with TRBJ2-2; a possible D gene is TRBD2 (6 bases). What was sequenced was CD4+ T cells from PBMCs. The sequence was obtained from a human donor with multiple sclerosis. CDR3 amino acids: CAWSSGQGGTGELFF. CDR3 coding DNA: TGTGCCTGGAGCTCGGGGCAGGGAGGCACCGGGGAGCTGTTTTTT.